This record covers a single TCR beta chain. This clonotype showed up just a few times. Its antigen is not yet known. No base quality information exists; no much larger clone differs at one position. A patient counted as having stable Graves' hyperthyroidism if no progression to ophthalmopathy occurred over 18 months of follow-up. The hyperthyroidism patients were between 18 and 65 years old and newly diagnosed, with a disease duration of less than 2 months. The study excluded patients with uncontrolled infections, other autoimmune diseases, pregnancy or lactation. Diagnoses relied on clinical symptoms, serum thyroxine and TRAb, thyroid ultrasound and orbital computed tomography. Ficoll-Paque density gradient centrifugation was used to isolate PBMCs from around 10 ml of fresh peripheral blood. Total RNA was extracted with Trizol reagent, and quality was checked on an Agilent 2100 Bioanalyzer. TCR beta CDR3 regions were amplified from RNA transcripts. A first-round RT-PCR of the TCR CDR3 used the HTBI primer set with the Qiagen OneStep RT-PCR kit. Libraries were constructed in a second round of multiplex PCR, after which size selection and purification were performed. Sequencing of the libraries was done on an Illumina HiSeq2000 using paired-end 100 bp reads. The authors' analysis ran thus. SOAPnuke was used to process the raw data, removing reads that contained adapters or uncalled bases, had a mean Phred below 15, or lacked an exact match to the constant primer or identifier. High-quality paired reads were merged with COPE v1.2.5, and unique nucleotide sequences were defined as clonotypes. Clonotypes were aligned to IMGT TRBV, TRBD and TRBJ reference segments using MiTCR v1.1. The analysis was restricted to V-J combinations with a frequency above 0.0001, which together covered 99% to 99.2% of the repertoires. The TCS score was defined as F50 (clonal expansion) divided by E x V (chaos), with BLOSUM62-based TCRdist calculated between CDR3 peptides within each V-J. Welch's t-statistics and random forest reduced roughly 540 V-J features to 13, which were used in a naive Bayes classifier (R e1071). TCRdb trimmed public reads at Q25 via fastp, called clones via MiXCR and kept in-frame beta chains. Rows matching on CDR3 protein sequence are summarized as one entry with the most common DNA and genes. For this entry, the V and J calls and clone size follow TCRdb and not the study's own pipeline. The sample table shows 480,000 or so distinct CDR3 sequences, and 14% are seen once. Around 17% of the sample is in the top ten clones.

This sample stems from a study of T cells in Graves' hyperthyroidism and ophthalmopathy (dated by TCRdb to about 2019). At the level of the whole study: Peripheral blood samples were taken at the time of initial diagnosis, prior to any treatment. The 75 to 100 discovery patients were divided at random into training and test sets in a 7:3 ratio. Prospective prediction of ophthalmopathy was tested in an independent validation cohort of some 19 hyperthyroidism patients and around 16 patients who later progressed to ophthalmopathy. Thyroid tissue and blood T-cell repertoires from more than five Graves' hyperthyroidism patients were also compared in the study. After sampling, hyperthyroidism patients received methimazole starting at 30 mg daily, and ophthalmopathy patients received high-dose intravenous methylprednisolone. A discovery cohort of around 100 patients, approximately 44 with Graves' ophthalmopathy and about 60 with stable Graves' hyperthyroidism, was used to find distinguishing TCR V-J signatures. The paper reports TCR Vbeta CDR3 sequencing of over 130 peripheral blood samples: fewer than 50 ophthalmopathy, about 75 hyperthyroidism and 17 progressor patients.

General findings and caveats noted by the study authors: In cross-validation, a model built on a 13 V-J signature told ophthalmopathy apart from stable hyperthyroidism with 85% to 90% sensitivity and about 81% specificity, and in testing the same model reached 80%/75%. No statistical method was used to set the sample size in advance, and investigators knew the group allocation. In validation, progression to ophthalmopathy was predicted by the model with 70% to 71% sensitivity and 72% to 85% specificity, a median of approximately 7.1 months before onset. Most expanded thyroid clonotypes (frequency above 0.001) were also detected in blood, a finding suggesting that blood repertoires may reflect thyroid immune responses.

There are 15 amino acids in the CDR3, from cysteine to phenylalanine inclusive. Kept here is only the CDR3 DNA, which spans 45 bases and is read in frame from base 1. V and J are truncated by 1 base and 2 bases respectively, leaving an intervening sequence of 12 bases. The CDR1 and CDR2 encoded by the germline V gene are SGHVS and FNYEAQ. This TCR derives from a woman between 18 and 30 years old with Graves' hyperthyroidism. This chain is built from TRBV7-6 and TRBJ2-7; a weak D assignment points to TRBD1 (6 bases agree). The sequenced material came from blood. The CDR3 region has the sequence CASSLDGGWAYEQYF. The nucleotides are TGTGCCAGCAGCTTAGATGGGGGCTGGGCCTACGAGCAGTACTTC.